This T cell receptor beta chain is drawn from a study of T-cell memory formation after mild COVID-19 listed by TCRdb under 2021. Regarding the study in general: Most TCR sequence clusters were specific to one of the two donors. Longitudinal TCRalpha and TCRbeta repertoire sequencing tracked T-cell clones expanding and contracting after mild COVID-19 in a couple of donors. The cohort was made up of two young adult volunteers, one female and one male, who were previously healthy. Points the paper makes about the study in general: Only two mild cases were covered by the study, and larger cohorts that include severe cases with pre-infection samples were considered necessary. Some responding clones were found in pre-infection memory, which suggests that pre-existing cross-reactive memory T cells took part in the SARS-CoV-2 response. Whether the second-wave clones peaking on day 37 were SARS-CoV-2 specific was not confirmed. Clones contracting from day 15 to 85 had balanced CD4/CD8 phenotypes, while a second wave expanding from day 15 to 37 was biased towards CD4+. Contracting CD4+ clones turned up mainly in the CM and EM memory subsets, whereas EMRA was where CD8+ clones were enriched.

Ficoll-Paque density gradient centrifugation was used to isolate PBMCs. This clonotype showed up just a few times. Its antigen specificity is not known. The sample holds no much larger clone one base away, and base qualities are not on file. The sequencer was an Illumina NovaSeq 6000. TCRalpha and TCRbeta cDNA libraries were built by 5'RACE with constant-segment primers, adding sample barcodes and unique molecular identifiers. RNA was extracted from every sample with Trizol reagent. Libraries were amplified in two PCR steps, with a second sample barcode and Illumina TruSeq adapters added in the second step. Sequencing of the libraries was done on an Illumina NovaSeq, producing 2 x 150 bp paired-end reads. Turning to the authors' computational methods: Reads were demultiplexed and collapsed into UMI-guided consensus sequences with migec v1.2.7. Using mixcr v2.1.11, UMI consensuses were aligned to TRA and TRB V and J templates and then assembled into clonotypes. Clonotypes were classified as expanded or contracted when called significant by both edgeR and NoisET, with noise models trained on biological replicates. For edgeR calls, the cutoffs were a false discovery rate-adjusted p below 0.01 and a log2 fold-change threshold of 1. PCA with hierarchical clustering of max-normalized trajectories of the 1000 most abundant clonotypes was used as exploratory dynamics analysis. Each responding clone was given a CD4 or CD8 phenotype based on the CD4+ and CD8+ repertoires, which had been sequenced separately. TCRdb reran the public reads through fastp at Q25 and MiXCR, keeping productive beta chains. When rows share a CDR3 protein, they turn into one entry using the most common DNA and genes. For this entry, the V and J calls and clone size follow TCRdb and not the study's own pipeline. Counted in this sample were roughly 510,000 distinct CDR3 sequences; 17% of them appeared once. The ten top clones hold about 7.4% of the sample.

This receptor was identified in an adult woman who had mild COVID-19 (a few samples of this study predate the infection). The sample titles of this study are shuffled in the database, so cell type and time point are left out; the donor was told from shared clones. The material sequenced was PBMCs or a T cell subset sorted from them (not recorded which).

The nucleotide sequence is given as TGTGCCAGCAGCTTAGAGGGACCCAGCTCCTACGAGCAGTACTTC. Translated, this gives CASSLEGPSSYEQYF. The sequence joins TRBV7-6 to TRBJ2-7; the D gene is possibly TRBD1 or TRBD2, with 5 bases matching each. V gives up 1 base and J gives up 0 bases, and the segment between their germline ends measures 10 bases. Its CDR3 holds 15 amino acids, cysteine through phenylalanine. CDR3 DNA is the only sequence kept; it has 45 bases, read in frame from the first base. The germline V gene supplies CDR1 SGHVS and CDR2 FNYEAQ.